Below are 17 T cell receptor beta chains sequenced from a single sample in a study of T-cell memory formation after mild COVID-19 (dated by TCRdb to 2020 to 2023). The library was built by means of 5' RACE. The reads were generated on an Illumina NovaSeq 6000. TCRdb itself trimmed the public reads at Q25 with fastp, ran MiXCR and retained productive beta chains. Identical CDR3 proteins give one entry, which carries the most common genes and DNA. For this sample the table gives some 300,000 distinct CDR3 sequences, of which roughly 21% were detected only once. Roughly 21% of the sample rests with the top ten. Input material: PBMCs or a T cell subset sorted from them (not recorded which). The source is a man younger than 35 who had mild COVID-19 (a few samples of this study predate the infection). The sample titles of this study are shuffled in the database, so cell type and time point are left out; the donor was told from shared clones.

V and J are TRBV4-1 and TRBJ2-5; D remains ambiguous. CDR1 is MGHRA and CDR2 is YSYEKL in the germline V gene. With 2 bases removed from V and 0 bases from J, the gap between germline ends came to 19 bases. CDR3 length: 18 residues. CDR3 in DNA: TGCGCCAGCAGCCAACCTCACCGAGGCGGTTGGTACCAAGAGACCCAGTACTTC. Protein sequence: CASSQPHRGGWYQETQYF.

Turning to this clonotype: Since the CDR3 does not end with the conserved phenylalanine or tryptophan, this likely comes from a read error. This chain links TRBV12-3 or TRBV12-4 with TRBJ2-2; D is undetermined. The length of the CDR3 is 11 residues. V lost 7 bases and J lost 9, with 9 bases in between. The CDR3 DNA reads TGTGCCAGCACCCAAAATCGGGAGCTGTTTCTT. This translates into CASTQNRELFL.

The chain has TRBV18 and TRBJ2-7, with D unclear. The CDR3 sequence is 14 residues long. Germline-derived CDR1 and CDR2 are KGHSH and LQKENI. The V end was cut by 5 bases, the J end by 7 bases, with 18 bases between. The CDR3 loop is CASSTTGWRWEQYF. CDR3 DNA: TGTGCCAGCTCAACGACGGGCTGGCGTTGGGAGCAGTACTTC.

This clonotype was seen only a few times. The CDR3 DNA follows: TGTGCCAGCAGTAAACAGGGGGCGAATGAGCAGTTCTTC. It specifies CASSKQGANEQFF. This chain connects TRBV28 to TRBJ2-1; 9 nucleotides match TRBD1. CDR1 is MDHEN and CDR2 is SYDVKM in the germline V gene. This CDR3 has 13 amino acids. The J segment lost 7 bases and the V segment lost 5 bases, leaving 3 bases of the junction unmatched. Complete variable domain (other parts from reference TRBV28 and TRBJ2-1): DVKVTQSSRYLVKRTGEKVFLECVQDMDHENMFWYRQDPGLGLRLIYFSYDVKMKEKGDIPEGYSVSREKKERFSLILESASTNQTSMYLCASSKQGANEQFFGPGTRLTVL.

The J gene is TRBJ1-5, the V gene TRBV7-2; unclear D gene. This CDR3 has 14 residues. The germline gives CDR1 SGHTA, CDR2 FQGNSA. The V gene lost 6 bases and the J gene lost 3 bases, with 12 bases spanning the gap. This chain's CDR3 is CASSKAAANQPQHF. DNA for the CDR3: TGTGCCAGCAGTAAGGCGGCAGCCAATCAGCCCCAGCATTTT.

This chain uses TRBV29-1 with TRBJ1-1; unclear D gene. The CDR3 sequence is 11 residues long. Germline loops: CDR1 SQVTM, CDR2 ANQGSEA. V lost 4 bases and J 0 bases, leaving 3 bases between the germline ends. CDR3 nucleotide sequence: TGCAGCGTTGTTCTGAACACTGAAGCTTTCTTT. Its protein product is CSVVLNTEAFF.

Only a few counts were recorded for this clonotype. The chain uses TRBV5-1 and TRBJ2-3; no definite D call. V lost 4 bases, J lost 5 bases, and 11 bases lay in between. This CDR3 has 13 amino acids. In germline, CDR1 is SGHRS, CDR2 YFSETQ. The CDR3 is CASSEQVGDTQYF. For the CDR3, the DNA is TGCGCCAGCAGCGAGCAGGTTGGAGATACGCAGTATTTT.

This chain connects TRBV2 to TRBJ2-7; the D gene is possibly TRBD1 (6 bases). Trimming shortened V by 8 bases and J by 3 bases, and 14 bases separated the two germline ends. The germline V gene has CDR1 SNHLY and CDR2 FYNNEI. The CDR3 is made up of 13 amino acids. Here the CDR3 DNA reads TGTGCCAGCGGATTACAGGGAATCTACGAGCAGTACTTC. Protein sequence: CASGLQGIYEQYF.

CDR3 residues: CASSLGFRAGENIQYF. Here the CDR3 DNA reads TGTGCCAGCAGCTTAGGTTTCCGAGCCGGGGAAAACATTCAGTACTTC. V usage is TRBV7-2 and J usage is TRBJ2-4; tentative D call: TRBD2 (5 bases). Germline V gene sequence: CDR1 SGHTA, CDR2 FQGNSA. V was shortened by 1 base and J by 5 bases, with 15 bases between the two germline ends. The CDR3 consists of 16 residues.

The chain links TRBV10-3 to TRBJ1-2, with D hard to call. Trimming pared 1 base from V and 6 bases from J, leaving 9 bases between. The germline V gene encodes CDR1 ENHRY and CDR2 SYGVKD. The CDR3 consists of 13 residues. The CDR3 spells CAISELQTDGYTF. The CDR3 bases are TGTGCCATCAGTGAGTTACAGACGGATGGCTACACCTTC.

The rearrangement joins TRBV29-1 to TRBJ2-2; TRBD1 might be the D (5 bases). The CDR3 is 14 residues long. V gave up 2 bases and J gave up 1 base, with 8 bases separating them. The germline CDR1 and CDR2 sequences are SQVTM and ANQGSEA. CDR3 protein: CSVEKGLNTGELFF. CDR3 nucleotides: TGCAGCGTTGAAAAGGGGCTGAACACCGGGGAGCTGTTTTTT.

The rearrangement joins TRBV7-9 to TRBJ2-4; D perhaps matches TRBD2 (5 bases). Germline lookup yields CDR1 SEHNR and CDR2 FQNEAQ (reference sequence). V was shortened by 3 bases and J by 7 bases, with 13 bases between the two germline ends. The CDR3 is made up of 14 amino acids. CDR3 DNA sequence: TGTGCCAGCAGCTTGAGCGGTGGGTTTAACATTCAGTACTTC. Amino acids: CASSLSGGFNIQYF.

This clonotype has just a few counts. The chain is built from TRBV7-2 and TRBJ2-5, with D maybe TRBD2 (7 bases). V shed 1 base and J shed 5 bases, with 17 bases lying between them. Germline-derived CDR1 and CDR2 are SGHTA and FQGNSA. CDR3 length: 16 amino acids. The CDR3 DNA reads TGTGCCAGCAGCTTAGTCCGGGGAGGGGGGACGGAGACCCAGTACTTC. Encoded protein: CASSLVRGGGTETQYF.

CDR3 sequence (DNA): TGCGCCAGCAGCCAAGGCCCAGCGGGCGACTCAGATACGCAGTATTTT. Its translation: CASSQGPAGDSDTQYF. The chain recombines TRBV4-1 with TRBJ2-3, with D perhaps TRBD2 (6 bases). V was cut by 1 base and J by 4 bases, with 15 bases left in between. Germline V CDR1 and CDR2: MGHRA, YSYEKL. CDR3 size: 16 residues.

The sample holds a few counts of this clonotype. The CDR3 sequence: CASSDKGARGANVLTF. The CDR3 nucleotides are TGTGCCAGCAGTGACAAGGGGGCGCGGGGGGCCAACGTCCTGACTTTC. The rearrangement uses TRBV2 and TRBJ2-6; 7 nucleotides align to TRBD1. The CDR3 loop spans 16 amino acids. Germline lookup yields CDR1 SNHLY and CDR2 FYNNEI. J lost 4 bases, V lost 3 bases, and 6 bases had no gene match. The full variable domain, rest sourced from reference TRBV2 and TRBJ2-6, is EPEVTQTPSHQVTQMGQEVILRCVPISNHLYFYWYRQILGQKVEFLVSFYNNEISEKSEIFDDQFSVERPDGSNFTLKIRSTKLEDSAMYFCASSDKGARGANVLTFGAGSRLTVL.

This clonotype was counted only a few times. The chain carries TRBV29-1 and TRBJ2-3; a possible D gene is TRBD1 (6 bases). Germline V gene lookup returns CDR1 SQVTM and CDR2 ANQGSEA. This CDR3 comprises 13 residues. Trimming shortened V by 4 bases and J by 7 bases, and 15 bases separated the two germline ends. As DNA, the CDR3 is TGCAGCGTTGGGATAGGGGGTCGCAATACGCAGTATTTT. The encoded protein is CSVGIGGRNTQYF.

This chain links TRBV7-2 with TRBJ1-5, with D hard to call. CDR3 length: 14 amino acids. V was shortened by 5 bases and J by 5 bases, with 13 bases between the two germline ends. Germline CDR1 is SGHTA and CDR2 is FQGNSA. The CDR3 reads CASSKGWGDQPQHF. The CDR3 coding sequence is TGTGCCAGCAGCAAAGGCTGGGGAGATCAGCCCCAGCATTTT.